Described below is a single T cell receptor (beta chain) sequence and its context. The germline V gene encodes CDR1 ENHRY and CDR2 SYGVKD. V lost 6 bases to trimming and J lost 0 bases; unmatched junction nucleotides: 3. The CDR3 spans 16 residues. The source of the sample is a study of technical replicates of blood from a handful of donors. Profiled with immunoSEQ multiplex PCR; TCRdb holds only in-frame clones, not every one. The sample has about 91,000 clones, about nine tenths seen once. The specimen sequenced was T cells isolated from PBMCs. This chain links TRBV10-3 with TRBJ2-3; TRBD2 aligns across 13 bases. The sequence was collected from a human donor in good health. This CDR3 is CAIRGGLAGSTDTQYF. CDR3 nucleotide sequence: TGTGCCATCAGAGGGGGACTAGCGGGGAGCACAGATACGCAGTATTTT.